Detailed here is one T cell receptor (beta chain). The sample holds one count of this clonotype. Which antigen it targets is not known. No base quality information exists; no much larger clone differs at one position. One read provides weak support. The sample comes from a study of CD8 T cells in Susac syndrome (dated by TCRdb to about 2019). General notes on the study: Repertoire sequencing was used to test whether CD8+ T cell activation and differentiation in Susac syndrome was antigen driven. CD8+ T cell repertoire clonality was compared between around eleven healthy donors, approximately 14 Susac syndrome patients and 15 multiple sclerosis patients.

The paper as a whole reports these results and caveats: The number of individuals in the TCR sequencing and HLA analysis was acknowledged as relatively small.

RNA was extracted using the RNeasy kit, and roughly 0.45 to 1 ug of the RNA was reverse transcribed with random hexamers. TCR beta CDR3 regions were amplified with the immunoSEQ multiplex PCR assay covering 54 Vbeta and 13 Jbeta segments. Bias from PCR amplification was corrected by using a synthetic template baseline for primer optimization and for computational correction. Per the source publication's procedure: Reads were annotated to V, D and J genes per IMGT and analyzed with immunoSEQ Analyzer, keeping only productive sequences. Clonality was calculated as one minus the Shannon entropy normalized by log2 of the number of productive unique sequences. For each patient and control, public and private clones were evaluated within the 100 most prevalent clones. Susac-specific clones were defined as absent from healthy and MS cohorts, about 1,000 published viral clones and other ImmuneACCESS disease sequences. TCRdb applied fastp at Q25 and MiXCR to the public reads, then kept only in-frame beta chains. Records with the same CDR3 protein are collapsed into one entry carrying the most frequent genes and DNA. The authors' filters were not applied to this entry. The sample data list just over 150,000 distinct CDR3 sequences, and 90% to 95% of these were observed just once. The ten largest clones represent more than 0.2% of the sample.

V was cut back by 7 bases and J by 4 bases, leaving a gap of 16 bases between them. Counted from cysteine to phenylalanine, this CDR3 has 13 amino acids. Only the CDR3 portion is preserved as DNA: 39 bases, with reading frame beginning at the first base. The germline V gene (reference sequence) provides CDR1 GTSNPN and CDR2 SVGIG. High-throughput TCR beta sequencing profiled peripheral blood CD8+ and CD4+ T cells from healthy donors, Susac syndrome patients and multiple sclerosis patients. Treatment-naive patients with stable or active relapsing-remitting disease fulfilling revised McDonald criteria were used as multiple sclerosis controls. Bulk CD8+ and CD4+ T cells were purified by magnetic negative isolation, whereas CD8+ TEMRA cells were enriched by FACS. Blood was collected in EDTA tubes and processed within 24 hours, with PBMCs isolated through density gradient centrifugation. PBMCs intended for TCR sequencing were cryopreserved in liquid nitrogen and thawed later in a water bath at 37 degrees C. A purity of at least 90% was achieved for sorted or isolated CD4+, CD8+ and CD8+ TEMRA cells.

This chain joins TRBV30 to TRBJ1-1; the D gene is perhaps TRBD1, on 6 matching bases. This sequence originates from a human donor with multiple sclerosis. The sequencing sample was made of CD8+ T cells from PBMCs. At the DNA level, the sequence is TGTGCCTCCTCTCATGTGGGGGCCACTGAAGCTTTCTTT. This gives the protein CASSHVGATEAFF.